These T cell receptor beta chains were read from a single sample in a study of shared clonotypes between healthy human individuals. TCRdb's copy holds only in-frame clones and misses some; the assay was immunoSEQ multiplex PCR. Of some 2,000,000 clones listed, 85% to 95% are singletons. Sequencing was done on a sample of naive CD8+ T cells sorted from blood. These TCRs come from a man aged 18 to 29 in good health. The CDR3 runs from the conserved cysteine through the conserved F or W. A D gene is named only where the DNA matches it firmly. Some rows have no size entry. The others give once, few or many, or a class for an expanded clone.

d_gene: NA; abundance: NA; v_gene: TRBV4-1; j_gene: TRBJ2-7; CDR3aa: CASSQVVNYEQYF; CDR3nt: TGCGCCAGCAGCCAAGTAGTTAACTACGAGCAGTACTTC
d_gene: NA; abundance: NA; v_gene: TRBV4-2; j_gene: TRBJ2-1; CDR3aa: CASSYHGSQQFF; CDR3nt: TGTGCCAGCAGCTACCACGGATCCCAGCAGTTCTTC
d_gene: TRBD1; abundance: NA; v_gene: TRBV27; j_gene: TRBJ2-7; CDR3aa: CASSRTGGRWYEQYF; CDR3nt: TGTGCCAGCAGTAGGACAGGGGGTAGGTGGTACGAGCAGTACTTC
d_gene: NA; abundance: NA; v_gene: TRBV14; j_gene: TRBJ2-7; CDR3aa: CASSQEAGVPEQYF; CDR3nt: TGTGCCAGCAGCCAAGAGGCAGGGGTTCCCGAGCAGTACTTC
d_gene: NA; abundance: NA; v_gene: TRBV27; j_gene: TRBJ1-2; CDR3aa: CASSLRLNYGYTF; CDR3nt: TGTGCCAGCAGTTTACGACTAAACTATGGCTACACCTTC
d_gene: NA; abundance: NA; v_gene: TRBV27; j_gene: TRBJ2-7; CDR3aa: CASTLAAGNYEQYF; CDR3nt: TGTGCCAGCACCCTGGCTGCGGGTAATTACGAGCAGTACTTC
d_gene: TRBD1; abundance: NA; v_gene: TRBV5-1; j_gene: TRBJ1-2; CDR3aa: CASSPSGGDGYTF; CDR3nt: TGCGCCAGCAGCCCCTCAGGGGGGGACGGCTACACCTTC
d_gene: TRBD2; abundance: NA; v_gene: TRBV28; j_gene: TRBJ2-3; CDR3aa: CASSGGLAGTDTQYF; CDR3nt: TGTGCCAGCAGTGGGGGACTAGCGGGCACAGATACGCAGTATTTT
d_gene: NA; abundance: NA; v_gene: TRBV5-8; j_gene: TRBJ1-1; CDR3aa: CASNPGRANTEAFF; CDR3nt: TGTGCCAGCAACCCGGGGAGGGCGAACACTGAAGCTTTCTTT
d_gene: NA; abundance: NA; v_gene: TRBV2; j_gene: TRBJ2-1; CDR3aa: CASSTVVGAADYSYNEQFF; CDR3nt: TGTGCCAGCAGCACCGTCGTTGGGGCAGCGGACTACTCCTACAATGAGCAGTTCTTC
d_gene: TRBD2; abundance: NA; v_gene: TRBV5-6; j_gene: TRBJ2-7; CDR3aa: CASSSGLAGFSYEQYF; CDR3nt: TGTGCCAGCAGCTCCGGACTAGCGGGCTTCTCCTACGAGCAGTACTTC
d_gene: NA; abundance: NA; v_gene: TRBV28; j_gene: TRBJ1-5; CDR3aa: CASSPTGLRNQPQHF; CDR3nt: TGTGCCAGCAGTCCGACGGGGTTACGCAATCAGCCCCAGCATTTT
d_gene: TRBD1; abundance: NA; v_gene: TRBV7-9; j_gene: TRBJ2-2; CDR3aa: CASSLDSTGEVTGELFF; CDR3nt: TGTGCCAGCAGCTTAGATTCGACAGGGGAAGTCACCGGGGAGCTGTTTTTT
d_gene: NA; abundance: NA; v_gene: TRBV5-1; j_gene: TRBJ2-3; CDR3aa: CASSPDSPSTDTQYF; CDR3nt: TGCGCCAGCAGCCCCGATAGTCCTAGCACAGATACGCAGTATTTT
d_gene: NA; abundance: NA; v_gene: TRBV9; j_gene: TRBJ2-4; CDR3aa: CASSVGLAKNIQYF; CDR3nt: TGTGCCAGCAGCGTAGGATTAGCCAAAAACATTCAGTACTTC
d_gene: TRBD1; abundance: NA; v_gene: TRBV27; j_gene: TRBJ1-1; CDR3aa: CASTEGGGNTEAFF; CDR3nt: TGTGCCAGCACCGAAGGGGGCGGGAACACTGAAGCTTTCTTT
d_gene: NA; abundance: NA; v_gene: TRBV5-1; j_gene: TRBJ2-1; CDR3aa: CASSLEEYNEQFF; CDR3nt: TGCGCCAGCAGCTTGGAGGAATACAATGAGCAGTTCTTC
d_gene: NA; abundance: NA; v_gene: TRBV13; j_gene: TRBJ1-6; CDR3aa: CASSKAYSPLHF; CDR3nt: TGTGCCAGCAGCAAGGCCTATTCACCCCTCCACTTT
d_gene: TRBD1; abundance: NA; v_gene: TRBV11-3; j_gene: TRBJ2-1; CDR3aa: CASSTGAMDNEQFF; CDR3nt: TGTGCCAGCAGTACAGGGGCTATGGACAATGAGCAGTTCTTC
d_gene: NA; abundance: NA; v_gene: TRBV21-1; j_gene: TRBJ1-5; CDR3aa: CASSKARTVHQPQHF; CDR3nt: TGTGCCAGCAGCAAAGCGCGAACCGTGCATCAGCCCCAGCATTTT
d_gene: NA; abundance: NA; v_gene: TRBV7-2; j_gene: TRBJ1-1; CDR3aa: CASSSTRNTEAFF; CDR3nt: TGTGCCAGCAGCTCGACAAGGAACACTGAAGCTTTCTTT
d_gene: NA; abundance: NA; v_gene: TRBV30; j_gene: TRBJ2-7; CDR3aa: CAWSVGARSSDEQYF; CDR3nt: TGTGCCTGGAGTGTAGGGGCTCGGTCTTCTGATGAGCAGTACTTC
d_gene: NA; abundance: NA; v_gene: TRBV6-5; j_gene: TRBJ2-5; CDR3aa: CASSQGLLIQETQYF; CDR3nt: TGTGCCAGCAGTCAGGGACTGCTTATTCAAGAGACCCAGTACTTC
d_gene: NA; abundance: NA; v_gene: TRBV9; j_gene: TRBJ2-2; CDR3aa: CASSVAWGADTGELFF; CDR3nt: TGTGCCAGCAGCGTAGCTTGGGGGGCGGACACCGGGGAGCTGTTTTTT
d_gene: TRBD2; abundance: NA; v_gene: TRBV28; j_gene: TRBJ2-1; CDR3aa: CASGSGGATWDEQFF; CDR3nt: TGTGCCAGCGGAAGCGGGGGGGCCACATGGGATGAGCAGTTCTTC
d_gene: NA; abundance: NA; v_gene: TRBV5-1; j_gene: TRBJ2-7; CDR3aa: CASSLAGGHEQYF; CDR3nt: TGCGCCAGCAGCTTGGCCGGTGGCCACGAGCAGTACTTC
d_gene: TRBD1; abundance: NA; v_gene: TRBV19; j_gene: TRBJ2-7; CDR3aa: CASSPYPGGTYEQYF; CDR3nt: TGTGCCAGTAGTCCCTACCCAGGGGGCACCTACGAGCAGTACTTC
d_gene: NA; abundance: NA; v_gene: TRBV6-1; j_gene: TRBJ2-7; CDR3aa: CASSEPGSAYEQYF; CDR3nt: TGTGCCAGCAGTGAACCGGGGAGCGCCTACGAGCAGTACTTC
d_gene: NA; abundance: once; v_gene: TRBV19; j_gene: TRBJ2-1; CDR3aa: CASSIYGSPYNEQFF; CDR3nt: TGTGCCAGTAGTATATATGGGAGTCCCTACAATGAGCAGTTCTTC
d_gene: TRBD2; abundance: NA; v_gene: TRBV7-6; j_gene: TRBJ2-3; CDR3aa: CASSHLAGGPPDTQYF; CDR3nt: TGTGCCAGCAGCCACTTAGCGGGGGGGCCCCCAGATACGCAGTATTTT
d_gene: NA; abundance: once; v_gene: TRBV5-1; j_gene: TRBJ2-3; CDR3aa: CASSLRVGASRTDTQYF; CDR3nt: TGCGCCAGCAGCTTGAGGGTCGGCGCTTCCCGAACAGATACGCAGTATTTT
d_gene: TRBD2; abundance: once; v_gene: TRBV9; j_gene: TRBJ2-7; CDR3aa: CASSVSSGGGYEQYF; CDR3nt: TGTGCCAGCAGCGTATCCAGCGGGGGAGGCTACGAGCAGTACTTC
d_gene: NA; abundance: few; v_gene: TRBV11-2; j_gene: TRBJ2-7; CDR3aa: CASSSLQGPSYEQYF; CDR3nt: TGTGCCAGCAGCAGCCTCCAGGGCCCATCCTACGAGCAGTACTTC
d_gene: TRBD2; abundance: NA; v_gene: TRBV4-3; j_gene: TRBJ2-1; CDR3aa: CASSQGLITGTSGGHEQFF; CDR3nt: TGCGCCAGCAGCCAAGGCCTCATCACCGGGACTAGCGGTGGCCATGAGCAGTTCTTC
d_gene: NA; abundance: NA; v_gene: TRBV18; j_gene: TRBJ2-7; CDR3aa: CASSPSMDWTAYEQYF; CDR3nt: TGTGCCAGCTCACCAAGCATGGATTGGACAGCGTACGAGCAGTACTTC
d_gene: NA; abundance: NA; v_gene: TRBV11-3; j_gene: TRBJ2-2; CDR3aa: CASSGAKWAGELFF; CDR3nt: TGTGCCAGCAGTGGGGCAAAATGGGCCGGGGAGCTGTTTTTT
d_gene: NA; abundance: once; v_gene: TRBV27; j_gene: TRBJ2-7; CDR3aa: CASSFIGQGQYF; CDR3nt: TGTGCCAGCAGTTTTATCGGGCAGGGACAGTACTTC
d_gene: NA; abundance: NA; v_gene: TRBV19; j_gene: TRBJ1-1; CDR3aa: CASKIGVMNTEAFF; CDR3nt: TGTGCCAGTAAAATTGGGGTTATGAACACTGAAGCTTTCTTT
d_gene: NA; abundance: NA; v_gene: TRBV9; j_gene: TRBJ2-7; CDR3aa: CASSVGDRLYEQYF; CDR3nt: TGTGCCAGCAGCGTAGGGGACCGATTATACGAGCAGTACTTC
d_gene: NA; abundance: NA; v_gene: TRBV2; j_gene: TRBJ1-4; CDR3aa: CASSEGMGTYEKLFF; CDR3nt: TGTGCCAGCAGCGAGGGTATGGGTACATACGAAAAACTGTTTTTT
d_gene: TRBD2; abundance: NA; v_gene: TRBV11-3; j_gene: TRBJ2-3; CDR3aa: CASSWGLAGTSTDTQYF; CDR3nt: TGTGCCAGCAGTTGGGGGCTAGCGGGGACTAGCACAGATACGCAGTATTTT
d_gene: NA; abundance: NA; v_gene: TRBV7-9; j_gene: TRBJ1-4; CDR3aa: CASSLPDNEKLFF; CDR3nt: TGTGCCAGCAGCCTTCCGGACAATGAAAAACTGTTTTTT